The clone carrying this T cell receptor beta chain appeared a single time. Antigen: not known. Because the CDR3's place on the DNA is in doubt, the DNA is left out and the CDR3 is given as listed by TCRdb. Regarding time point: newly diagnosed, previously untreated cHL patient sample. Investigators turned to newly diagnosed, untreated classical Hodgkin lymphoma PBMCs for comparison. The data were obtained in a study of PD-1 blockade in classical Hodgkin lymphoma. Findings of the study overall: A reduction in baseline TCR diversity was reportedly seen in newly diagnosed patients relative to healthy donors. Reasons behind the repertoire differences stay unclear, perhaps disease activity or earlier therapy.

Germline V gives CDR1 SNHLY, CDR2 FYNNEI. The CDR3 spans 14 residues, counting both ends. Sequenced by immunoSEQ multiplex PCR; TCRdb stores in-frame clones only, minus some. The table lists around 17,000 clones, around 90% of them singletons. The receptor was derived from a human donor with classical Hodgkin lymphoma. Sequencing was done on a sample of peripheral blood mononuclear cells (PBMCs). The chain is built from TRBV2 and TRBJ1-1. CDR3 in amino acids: CASSTSTRNTEAFF.